This T cell receptor beta chain was captured in a study of spatial heterogeneity in lung cancer (dated by TCRdb to the late 2010s). Regarding the study in general: More beta-chain than alpha-chain transcripts were consistently detected, likely reflecting higher beta-chain transcript abundance. The study linked features of the TCR repertoire to counts of nonsynonymous mutations, which were determined by whole-exome sequencing of tumor tissue. In the raw uncorrected reads, each unique combination of TCR and UMI appeared on average more than ten times. In non-small cell lung cancer, the study quantitatively compared TCR alpha and beta repertoires across several tumor regions, matched nontumor lung, and blood. Both alpha and beta chains were TCR-sequenced in 200 or so tumor regions, about 64 matched nontumor lung samples and 55 to 60 PBMC samples obtained at surgery.

For CDR1 and CDR2, the germline V gene (reference sequence) lists LNHDA and SQIVND. Trimming at the junction amounts to 7 bases on V and 3 bases on J, and the germline ends lie 12 bases apart. Including the terminal cysteine and phenylalanine, the CDR3 comprises 14 residues. Of the read, only the CDR3 DNA is kept; its 42 bases are in frame from base 1. This clonotype showed up many times. The target of this receptor is not known. Per-base quality was not reported, and no clone a single base away is much larger than it. The sample's time point label, decoded: sample taken at primary tumor resection. TCR sequencing used whole RNA extracted from tumor and nontumor lung tissue, or from cryopreserved PBMC samples, without cell sorting. The donors were about 71 patients from the lung TRACERx cohort who had early-stage, untreated non-small cell lung cancer. A patient was chosen for TCR sequencing only when enough RNA was available from at least two tumor regions.

The receptor library was made with 5' RACE. TCRdb names NextSeq 500 as the instrument used. The TCR library protocol attached a unique molecular identifier to each TCR cDNA molecule to allow correction of PCR and sequencing errors. Per the original workflow: Decombinator tools were used for TCR identification, UMI-based error correction and CDR3 extraction. TCRs above a frequency of 2 per 1,000, corresponding to the top 1% of the tumor frequency distribution, were defined as expanded. Each repertoire was subsampled 100 times to 5,000 TCRs, after which Renyi diversity was computed with the R vegan package. To build CDR3 similarity networks, amino acid triplet string-kernel similarity was used, and CDR3s were connected when their pairwise similarity was above 0.82. TCRdb trimmed the raw reads at Q25, called clones with MiXCR and kept productive beta chains. Rows are combined by CDR3 protein, so each entry shows the most common genes and DNA. These V and J calls rely on TCRdb rather than the paper's analysis. The table for this sample lists about 36,000 distinct CDR3 sequences; around 5% of them were counted only once. The ten largest clonotypes hold around 26% of the sample.

Beyond this particular receptor, the publication reports: Confirming at a functional level the hypothesis that regional TCRs recognize regional mutations was considered to require additional single-cell paired TCR alpha and beta sequencing. Ubiquitous expanded tumor TCRs were found in blood more often at tumor resection than at routine follow-up.

The rearranged chain carries TRBV19 and TRBJ1-4; the D gene is not confidently resolved. The clonotype was recovered from a female donor with early-stage non-small cell lung cancer. This specimen consisted of PBMCs, obtained at surgery. The DNA sequence is as follows: TGTGCCAGTACTCCGCAGATGGCTAATGAAAAACTGTTTTTT. Its amino acids are CASTPQMANEKLFF.